The 2 T cell receptor beta chains given below trace back to one sample, sequenced in a study of cytomegalovirus exposure and HLA in healthy donors. Amplification used 60 Vbeta primers and 13 Jbeta primers. Clones were sequenced by immunoSEQ multiplex PCR, and TCRdb holds only the in-frame ones, with some missing. The sample lists over 140,000 clones; around 81% were seen once. The sequenced material came from PBMCs. The receptors were gathered from a man in his fifties in good health and CMV-seronegative.

V and J are TRBV13 and TRBJ2-7, with a tentative D call TRBD2 (5 bases). The germline CDR1 and CDR2 sequences are PRHDT and FYEKMQ (reference sequence). This CDR3 has 14 residues. Between the trimmed V and J ends, which lost 3 bases and 4 bases, there was a span of 13 bases. CDR3 DNA sequence: TGTGCCAGCAGCTTTACGAGCGGTCCTTACGAGCAGTACTTC. This gives the protein CASSFTSGPYEQYF.

The J gene is TRBJ1-2, the V gene TRBV27; 10 nucleotides match TRBD1. With V trimmed by 4 bases and J by 4 bases, 6 bases remained unmatched. The germline V gene has CDR1 MNHEY and CDR2 SMNVEV (reference sequence). The CDR3 consists of 15 residues. Here the CDR3 DNA reads TGTGCCAGCAGTTCCTGGACAGGGGGATTCTATGGCTACACCTTC. Translation: CASSSWTGGFYGYTF.